The rows below give T cell receptor beta chains drawn from one sample of a study of blood T cell repertoires in COVID-19. The repertoire was sequenced with immunoSEQ multiplex PCR; TCRdb's copy has only in-frame clones and lacks some. In the table there are a few hundred thousand clones, about 83% of which are singletons. The specimen sequenced was PBMCs or T cells enriched from blood (not recorded which). The receptors were gathered from a middle-aged woman who had recovered from COVID-19. The CDR3 runs from the conserved cysteine through the conserved F or W. D genes are given only for firm matches. Size tells how often a clone was seen (once, few, many) or the class of an expanded clone, and some rows leave it out.

>TRBJ2-1|TRBD2|.|TRBV7-2
CASSSPGLAGAEQFF
TGTGCCAGCAGCTCCCCGGGACTAGCGGGAGCTGAGCAGTTCTTC
>TRBJ1-2|.|.|TRBV4-2
CASSQLGQSGYTF
TGTGCCAGCAGCCAATTAGGACAGTCGGGCTACACCTTC
>TRBJ2-3|TRBD2|.|TRBV11-3
CASSSAGGRVADTQYF
TGTGCCAGCAGCTCGGCGGGCGGGAGGGTCGCAGATACGCAGTATTTT
>TRBJ2-1|.|.|TRBV5-5
CASSLLVVNNEQFF
TGTGCCAGCAGCTTGTTAGTAGTAAACAATGAGCAGTTCTTC
>TRBJ2-2|.|.|TRBV19
CASSFRFRASTGELFF
TGTGCCAGTAGTTTTCGATTCCGAGCCTCTACCGGGGAGCTGTTTTTT
>TRBJ2-1|.|.|TRBV28
CASSPPGVDEQFF
TGTGCCAGCAGTCCCCCAGGGGTGGATGAGCAGTTCTTC
>TRBJ2-1|TRBD2|few|TRBV6-2/TRBV6-3
CASSYSTGTIHNEQFF
TGTGCCAGCAGTTACAGCACCGGGACTATTCACAATGAGCAGTTCTTC
>TRBJ2-1|.|few|TRBV7-9
CASSFTSNEQFF
TGTGCCAGCAGCTTTACATCAAATGAGCAGTTCTTC
>TRBJ2-2|.|.|TRBV12-3/TRBV12-4
CASTRSTGELFF
TGTGCCAGCACCCGGTCCACCGGGGAGCTGTTTTTT
>TRBJ2-7|TRBD2|few|TRBV7-3
CASSFDGGSSYEQYF
TGTGCCAGCAGCTTTGACGGGGGGAGCTCCTACGAGCAGTACTTC
>TRBJ1-1|.|.|TRBV7-8
CASSGQPDEAFF
TGTGCCAGCAGCGGACAGCCCGATGAAGCTTTCTTT
>TRBJ1-1|.|.|TRBV29-1
CSVDAGRVTEAFF
TGCAGCGTTGACGCAGGGAGGGTCACTGAAGCTTTCTTT
>TRBJ1-1|.|.|TRBV19
CASSKDGQTEAFF
TGTGCCAGTAGTAAAGATGGACAAACTGAAGCTTTCTTT
>TRBJ2-7|.|.|TRBV2
CASSEGTDSYEQYF
TGTGCCAGCAGTGAAGGGACAGACTCCTACGAGCAGTACTTC
>TRBJ2-3|.|.|TRBV13
CASSFMYGDTQYF
TGTGCCAGCAGCTTCATGTACGGAGATACGCAGTATTTT
>TRBJ2-5|.|few|TRBV7-2
CASSLVLGSQETQYF
TGTGCCAGCAGCTTAGTTCTTGGGAGCCAAGAGACCCAGTACTTC
>TRBJ1-3|.|.|TRBV28
CASSFSTGSGNTIYF
TGTGCCAGCAGTTTTTCAACAGGCTCTGGAAACACCATATATTTT
>TRBJ1-3|.|once|TRBV19
CASRSGAGSGNTIYF
TGTGCCAGTCGCTCAGGCGCGGGGTCTGGAAACACCATATATTTT